This section outlines one TCR beta chain sequence together with its context. The target antigen is unknown. The sample originates from a study of monozygotic twins with inflammatory bowel disease. General study findings and limits: Background noise in patient repertoires may stem from differing immunosuppressive treatments. Especially with disease activity, IBD patients had fewer clonotypes in common with others than healthy twins did. It was not supported that a single strong signal or clonotype was associated with IBD.

Using the 5' RACE reads, TCRdb records one entry per CDR3 protein without DNA. The sample table includes more than 300,000 distinct CDR3 sequences. Blood was collected, approximately 2.5 ml per donor. Germline CDR1 SGHRS, CDR2 YFSETQ. This CDR3 contains 15 residues. Specimen: blood. This chain uses TRBV5-1 with TRBJ1-5; TCRdb's D call of TRBD1 is untestable without DNA. This TCR derives from a human donor with ulcerative colitis or Crohn's disease, or a healthy co-twin of an affected twin (not recorded which). CDR3 loop: CASSPGTVSNQPQHF.